The sequence of this T cell receptor beta chain was determined in a study of T-cell memory formation after mild COVID-19. Regarding the study as a whole: The authors left the SARS-CoV-2 specificity of second-wave clones peaking on day 37 unconfirmed. Clones that shrank (day 15 to 85) were balanced CD4/CD8, whereas later expanders leaned CD4+.

This clonotype was counted only a few times. The antigen remains undetermined. The CDR3 is made up of 14 amino acids. V lost 3 bases, J lost 2 bases, and 3 bases stayed unmatched. Germline V gene data show CDR1 as LNHDA and CDR2 as SQIVND (reference sequence). cDNA libraries for TCR alpha and TCR beta, carrying sample barcodes and UMIs, came from 5'RACE with constant-segment primers. MiXCR was run by TCRdb on the 5' RACE reads, yielding one entry per CDR3 protein. In the table there are 300,000 to 400,000 distinct CDR3 sequences, roughly 13% of which are singletons. The chain recombines TRBV19 with TRBJ1-1; 7 bases are a match to TRBD1. The sequence derives from a man aged 18 to 30 who had mild COVID-19 (a few samples of this study predate the infection). Cell type and time point are not known. Sample: PBMCs or a T cell subset sorted from them (not recorded which). CDR3 DNA: TGTGCCAGTAGTATGGGACAGCTCAACACTGAAGCTTTCTTT. It encodes CASSMGQLNTEAFF.